A selection of T cell receptor beta chains follows, all from one sample in a study of T-cell reconstitution after alpha-beta-depleted transplantation in children. Each CDR3 protein is one row after TCRdb ran MiXCR on the PCR reads. The sample has over 550,000 distinct CDR3 sequences; over 9.5% are singletons. Sequences were derived from PBMCs from the stem cell graft donor, sampled from the stem cell graft. The origin of the receptors is a human donor who donated a stem cell graft to a child with acute myeloid leukemia. Each CDR3 is given with its conserved first and last residue. D genes are given only for firm matches. Expanded clones are given a class, and other clones once, few, many or no size at all.

>.|TRBV7-6|TRBJ2-1|.
TGTGCCAGCAGCTCTCCGGGGAAAAGCTCCTACAATGAGCAGTTCTTC
CASSSPGKSSYNEQFF
>.|TRBV5-1|TRBJ2-5|.
TGCGCCAGCAGCTTTTTGTCAGGCCCCCAAGAGACCCAGTACTTC
CASSFLSGPQETQYF
>TRBD1|TRBV4-3|TRBJ2-1|few
TGCGCCAGCAGCCACCTAGGGGTGGACAGGGTGGTCAATGAGCAGTTCTTC
CASSHLGVDRVVNEQFF
>TRBD2|TRBV29-1|TRBJ2-1|few
TGCAGCGCGAGCGGGACCGGGGGGGATGAGCAGTTCTTC
CSASGTGGDEQFF
>.|TRBV12-3/TRBV12-4|TRBJ2-2|.
TGTGCCAGCACGATAGGCCCCACCGGGGAGCTGTTTTTT
CASTIGPTGELFF
>.|TRBV28|TRBJ2-7|few
TGTGCCAGCAGGGGGCCGGGCTTATCCTACGAGCAGTACTTC
CASRGPGLSYEQYF
>TRBD2|TRBV4-2|TRBJ2-2|few
TGTGCCAGCAGCCAGCATCTTTCCCCGGGGACTAGCGGGAGAATCGGGGAGCTGTTTTTT
CASSQHLSPGTSGRIGELFF
>TRBD2|TRBV5-4|TRBJ2-7|many
TGTGCCAGCAGCTCCCGGACTAGCGGGAGAGGCGAGCAGTACTTC
CASSSRTSGRGEQYF
>.|TRBV7-2|TRBJ2-3|many
TGTGCCAGCAGCTTAAGTCCATCCGATACGCAGTATTTT
CASSLSPSDTQYF
>.|TRBV7-8|TRBJ2-7|.
TGTGCCAGCAGGGCAGCAAGCTCCTACGAGCAGTACTTC
CASRAASSYEQYF
>TRBD1|TRBV7-2|TRBJ2-3|.
TGTGCCAGCAGCCCCAGGAGGGACAGGGTCACAGATACGCAGTATTTT
CASSPRRDRVTDTQYF
>.|TRBV20-1|TRBJ2-3|.
TGCAGTGCTAGCGGGGGTAGCACAGATACGCAGTATTTT
CSASGGSTDTQYF
>TRBD2|TRBV15|TRBJ2-1|few
TGTGCCACCAGCGGACGACTAGCGGGAGCGCCAATCGATCAGTTCTTC
CATSGRLAGAPIDQFF
>TRBD2|TRBV28|TRBJ2-5|.
TGTGCCAGCAGCGCGGGACTATCAAACCAAGAGACCCAGTACTTC
CASSAGLSNQETQYF
>TRBD2|TRBV11-2|TRBJ2-5|many
TGTGCCAGCAGAATAGGAGCGGGAGTGTACTTC
CASRIGAGVYF
>TRBD1|TRBV25-1|TRBJ1-2|.
TGTGCCAGCAGAGCCGACACTACAGGGGAATTCGGTGGCTACACCTTC
CASRADTTGEFGGYTF
>.|TRBV7-3|TRBJ1-1|many
TGTGCCAGCGGGATTGGTGCTAACACTGAAGCTTTCTTT
CASGIGANTEAFF
>.|TRBV7-2|TRBJ2-7|.
TGTGCCAGCAGCTTATTTGACGAGCAGTACTTC
CASSLFDEQYF
>.|TRBV30|TRBJ2-5|.
TGTGCCTGGATCCGCAAGACAGGATACCCCCAAGAGACCCAGTACTTC
CAWIRKTGYPQETQYF
>.|TRBV18|TRBJ1-4|.
TGTGCCAGCTCACCACCGGTGGAGGAAGGTGAAAAACTGTTTTTT
CASSPPVEEGEKLFF
>TRBD2|TRBV28|TRBJ2-7|many
TGTGCCAGCAGACCCGGGGGGGTCGATGGAGCCTACGAGCAGTACTTC
CASRPGGVDGAYEQYF
>.|TRBV6-5|TRBJ2-1|many
TGTGCCAGCAGTTACCGGCTTCAAAGACCCAACAATGAGCAGTTCTTC
CASSYRLQRPNNEQFF